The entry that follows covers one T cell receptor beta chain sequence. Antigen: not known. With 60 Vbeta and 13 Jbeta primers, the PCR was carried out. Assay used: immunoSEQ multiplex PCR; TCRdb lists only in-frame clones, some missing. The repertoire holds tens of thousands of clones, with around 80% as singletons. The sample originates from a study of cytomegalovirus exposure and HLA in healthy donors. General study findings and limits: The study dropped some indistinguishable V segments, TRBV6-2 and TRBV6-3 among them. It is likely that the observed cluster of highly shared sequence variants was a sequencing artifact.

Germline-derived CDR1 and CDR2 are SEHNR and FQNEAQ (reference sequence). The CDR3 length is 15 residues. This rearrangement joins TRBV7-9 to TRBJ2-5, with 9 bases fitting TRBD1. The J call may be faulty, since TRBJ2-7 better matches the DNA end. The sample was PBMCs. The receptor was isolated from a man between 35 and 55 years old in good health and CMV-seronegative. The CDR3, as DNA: TGTGCCAGCAGTCGTTCCGGGACAGGGTCCTACGAGCAGTACTTC. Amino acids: CASSRSGTGSYEQYF.